A selection of T cell receptor beta chains follows, all from one sample in a study of cytomegalovirus exposure and HLA in healthy donors. TCRdb's table, derived via immunoSEQ multiplex PCR, lists solely in-frame clones and lacks some. Here the sample spans tens of thousands of clones, approximately 88% being singletons. Specimen: PBMCs. These receptors all come from a young woman in good health and CMV-seropositive. The conserved cysteine and the conserved F or W are not part of the CDR3 here. Each record gives: J gene, V gene, clone size, CDR3 protein. Only some rows state a clone size, as once, few, many or a class for expanded clones.

TRBJ1-6 | TRBV7-3 | NA | ASSLTGAVEPLH
TRBJ2-2 | TRBV28 | NA | ASSFLTGELF
TRBJ2-1 | TRBV28 | NA | ASSFRDSSSSYNEQF
TRBJ1-2 | TRBV25-1 | NA | ASSEQGEYGYT
TRBJ2-2 | TRBV5-1 | NA | ASSPQVIHRGGGELF
TRBJ2-2 | TRBV13 | NA | ASSPITGELF
TRBJ1-1 | TRBV5-1 | once | ASSWGQAAEAF
TRBJ1-4 | TRBV2 | NA | ASSEQAEKLF
TRBJ2-1 | TRBV9 | NA | ASSSSGSSYNEQF
TRBJ1-6 | TRBV5-1 | NA | ASSLEQGLRNSPLH